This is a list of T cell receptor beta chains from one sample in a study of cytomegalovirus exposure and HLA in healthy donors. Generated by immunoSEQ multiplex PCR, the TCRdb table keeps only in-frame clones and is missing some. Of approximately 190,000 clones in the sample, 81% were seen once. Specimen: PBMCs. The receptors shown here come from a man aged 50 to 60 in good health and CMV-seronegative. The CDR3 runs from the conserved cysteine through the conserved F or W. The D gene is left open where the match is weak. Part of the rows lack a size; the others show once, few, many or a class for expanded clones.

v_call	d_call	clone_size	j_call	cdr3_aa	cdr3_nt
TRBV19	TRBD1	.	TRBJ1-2	CASSFRTGVAYGYTF	TGTGCCAGTAGTTTCCGGACAGGGGTAGCCTATGGCTACACCTTC
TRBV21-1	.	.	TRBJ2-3	CASTKLGAGTDTNTDTQYF	TGTGCCAGCACCAAATTAGGCGCAGGAACGGATACCAACACAGATACGCAGTATTTT
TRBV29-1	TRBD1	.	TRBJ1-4	CSVGDRGEKLFF	TGCAGCGTTGGGGACAGGGGGGAAAAACTGTTTTTT
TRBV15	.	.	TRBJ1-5	CATSRDGRDNQPQHF	TGTGCCACCAGCAGAGATGGGAGGGATAATCAGCCCCAGCATTTT
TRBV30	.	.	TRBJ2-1	CAWSQVYNEQFF	TGTGCCTGGAGCCAGGTTTACAATGAGCAGTTCTTC
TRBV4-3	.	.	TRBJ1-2	CASSQGRGWDGYTF	TGCGCCAGCAGCCAAGGGCGGGGCTGGGATGGCTACACCTTC
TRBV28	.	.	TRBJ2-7	CASRRIDRSYEQYF	TGTGCCAGCAGGCGAATTGACAGGTCCTACGAGCAGTACTTC
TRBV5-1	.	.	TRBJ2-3	CASSLNKRASTDTQYF	TGCGCCAGCAGCTTAAATAAGCGGGCTAGCACAGATACGCAGTATTTT
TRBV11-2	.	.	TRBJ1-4	CASSLDTGREKLFF	TGTGCCAGCAGCCTAGATACAGGACGCGAAAAACTGTTTTTT
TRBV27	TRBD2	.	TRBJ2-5	CASSPLLRLALETQYF	TGTGCCAGCAGTCCACTCCTTAGACTAGCCCTGGAGACCCAGTACTTC
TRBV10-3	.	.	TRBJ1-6	CAISESGGRSNSPLHF	TGTGCCATCAGTGAGTCGGGAGGCAGGTCTAATTCACCCCTCCACTTT
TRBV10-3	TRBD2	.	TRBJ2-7	CAIGRTSGNYEQYF	TGTGCCATAGGAAGGACTAGCGGGAACTACGAGCAGTACTTC
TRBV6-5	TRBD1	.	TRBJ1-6	CASRDRELSPLHF	TGTGCCAGCAGGGACAGGGAACTTTCACCCCTCCACTTT
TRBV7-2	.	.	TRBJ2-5	CASSRGGGETQYF	TGTGCCAGCAGCCGAGGGGGGGGAGAGACCCAGTACTTC
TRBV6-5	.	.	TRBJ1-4	CASSSTGINEKLFF	TGTGCCAGCAGTTCCACAGGGATAAATGAAAAACTGTTTTTT
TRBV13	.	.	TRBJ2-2	CASTLRVPGELFF	TGTGCCAGCACCTTACGAGTTCCCGGGGAGCTGTTTTTT
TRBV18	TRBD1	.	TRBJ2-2	CASSPWTGDGELFF	TGTGCCAGCTCACCATGGACAGGGGATGGGGAGCTGTTTTTT
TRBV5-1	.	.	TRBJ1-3	CASSFQGGSGNTIYF	TGCGCCAGCAGCTTCCAAGGAGGCTCTGGAAACACCATATATTTT
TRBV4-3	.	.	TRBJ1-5	CASSQERTWDQPQHF	TGCGCCAGCAGCCAAGAACGGACATGGGATCAGCCCCAGCATTTT
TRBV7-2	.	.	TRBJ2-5	CASSSRGGSGYF	TGTGCCAGCAGCTCCCGAGGCGGGTCAGGGTACTTC
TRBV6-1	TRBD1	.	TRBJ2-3	CASSTTGPDTQYF	TGTGCCAGCAGTACGACAGGGCCAGATACGCAGTATTTT
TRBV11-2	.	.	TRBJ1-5	CASSFRENQPQHF	TGTGCCAGCAGCTTTAGGGAGAATCAGCCCCAGCATTTT
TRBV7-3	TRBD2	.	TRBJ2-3	CASSFSRLAGGDTQYF	TGTGCCAGCAGCTTTTCTAGACTAGCGGGGGGAGATACGCAGTATTTT
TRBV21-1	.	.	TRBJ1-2	CASSAGTGDNYGYTF	TGTGCCAGCAGCGCGGGGACAGGGGACAACTATGGCTACACCTTC
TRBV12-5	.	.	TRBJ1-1	CASARGEIGAAFF	TGTGCTAGTGCCCGTGGGGAGATAGGCGCAGCTTTCTTT
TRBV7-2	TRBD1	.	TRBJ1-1	CASSLRGGTGDLNTEAFF	TGTGCCAGCAGCTTAAGGGGGGGGACAGGGGACCTGAACACTGAAGCTTTCTTT
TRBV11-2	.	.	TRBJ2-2	CASSPQRTAGELFF	TGTGCCAGCAGCCCGCAAAGGACAGCGGGGGAGCTGTTTTTT
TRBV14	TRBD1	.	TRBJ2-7	CASSQGVTGYEQYF	TGTGCCAGCAGCCAAGGGGTGACAGGGTACGAGCAGTACTTC
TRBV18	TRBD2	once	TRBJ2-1	CASSTQKTGGPGEQFF	TGTGCCAGCTCAACCCAGAAGACGGGGGGGCCGGGTGAGCAGTTCTTC
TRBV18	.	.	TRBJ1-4	CASSPLGASEKLFF	TGTGCCAGCTCACCACTGGGGGCGAGTGAAAAACTGTTTTTT
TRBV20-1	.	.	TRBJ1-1	CSAKEETEAFF	TGCAGTGCTAAAGAGGAGACTGAAGCTTTCTTT
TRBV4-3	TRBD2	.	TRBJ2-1	CASSQDRGGLQQFF	TGCGCCAGCAGCCAAGACCGGGGGGGCCTCCAGCAGTTCTTC
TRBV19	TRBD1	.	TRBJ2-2	CASSTPGTGTGELFF	TGTGCCAGTAGTACCCCGGGGACAGGTACCGGGGAGCTGTTTTTT
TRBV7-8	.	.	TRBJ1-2	CASSLTGLGYGYTF	TGTGCCAGCAGCTTAACAGGGCTTGGGTATGGCTACACCTTC
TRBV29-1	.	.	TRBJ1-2	CSALGGPANYGYTF	TGCAGCGCTTTAGGCGGGCCAGCTAACTATGGCTACACCTTC
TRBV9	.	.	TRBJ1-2	CASSVDSGGGYTF	TGTGCCAGCAGCGTAGACTCAGGAGGGGGCTACACCTTC
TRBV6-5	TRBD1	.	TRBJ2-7	CASSPGTGYGEQYF	TGTGCCAGCAGTCCCGGGACAGGGTATGGCGAGCAGTACTTC
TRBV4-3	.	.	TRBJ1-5	CASSQGSSSNQPQHF	TGCGCCAGCAGCCAAGGATCTAGCAGCAATCAGCCCCAGCATTTT
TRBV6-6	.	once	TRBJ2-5	CASFSPTGETQYF	TGTGCCAGTTTTAGCCCGACAGGAGAGACCCAGTACTTC
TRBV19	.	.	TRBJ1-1	CASSVGGGRSFF	TGTGCCAGTAGTGTCGGGGGGGGAAGGTCTTTCTTT
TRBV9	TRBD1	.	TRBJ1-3	CASSPRGQGSSGNTIYF	TGTGCCAGCAGCCCCCGGGGACAGGGATCGTCTGGAAACACCATATATTTT
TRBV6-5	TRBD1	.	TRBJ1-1	CASSYPDRGDTEAFF	TGTGCCAGCAGTTACCCGGACAGGGGTGACACTGAAGCTTTCTTT
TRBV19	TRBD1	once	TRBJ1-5	CATRGGHGSKPQHF	TGTGCCACCAGAGGGGGCCACGGCAGCAAGCCCCAGCATTTT
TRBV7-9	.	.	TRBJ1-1	CSSSLALRGRTEAFF	TGTTCCAGCAGCTTAGCGCTAAGGGGTCGTACTGAAGCTTTCTTT
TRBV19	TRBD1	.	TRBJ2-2	CASSKGQGAGTGELFF	TGTGCCAGTAGTAAGGGACAGGGGGCTGGCACCGGGGAGCTGTTTTTT
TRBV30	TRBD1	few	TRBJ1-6	CAWSGQGENSPLHF	TGTGCCTGGAGTGGACAGGGCGAGAATTCACCCCTCCACTTT
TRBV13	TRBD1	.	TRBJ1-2	CASSLGGTGPQGGYTF	TGTGCCAGCAGCTTAGGAGGGACAGGGCCGCAGGGGGGCTACACCTTC
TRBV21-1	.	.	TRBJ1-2	CASDIRGNGYTF	TGTGCCAGTGATATAAGGGGGAATGGCTACACCTTC
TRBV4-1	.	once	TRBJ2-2	CASSSGGGGELFF	TGCGCCAGCAGCTCCGGAGGTGGCGGGGAGCTGTTTTTT
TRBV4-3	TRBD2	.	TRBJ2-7	CASSQATSGSSYEQYF	TGCGCCAGCAGCCAAGCAACTAGCGGGAGCTCCTACGAGCAGTACTTC
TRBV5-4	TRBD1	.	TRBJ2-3	CASSTTGGATDTQYF	TGTGCCAGCAGCACCACAGGGGGCGCAACTGATACGCAGTATTTT
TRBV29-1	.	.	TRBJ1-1	CSSKPLMNTEAFF	TGCAGCTCCAAGCCCCTAATGAACACTGAAGCTTTCTTT
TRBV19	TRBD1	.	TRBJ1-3	CASTRTGRSGNTIYF	TGTGCCAGTACCCGGACAGGGAGGTCTGGAAACACCATATATTTT
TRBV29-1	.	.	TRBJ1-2	CSVVLGDLGYTF	TGCAGCGTTGTTTTGGGGGACTTAGGCTACACCTTC
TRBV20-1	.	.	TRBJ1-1	CSAGRSEAFF	TGCAGTGCTGGCAGGTCCGAAGCTTTCTTT
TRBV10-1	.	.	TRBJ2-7	CASSRGYEQYF	TGCGCCAGCAGTAGGGGCTACGAGCAGTACTTC
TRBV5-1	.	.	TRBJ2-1	CASSKGGSSYNEQFF	TGCGCCAGCAGCAAAGGAGGAAGCTCCTACAATGAGCAGTTCTTC
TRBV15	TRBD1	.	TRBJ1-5	CATSRGGTGHQPQHF	TGTGCCACCAGCAGAGGAGGGACAGGGCACCAGCCCCAGCATTTT
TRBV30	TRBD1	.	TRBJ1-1	CAWRTGRDTEAFF	TGTGCCTGGAGGACAGGGAGAGACACTGAAGCTTTCTTT
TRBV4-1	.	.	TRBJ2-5	CASSRLTQETQYF	TGCGCCAGCAGCAGACTGACTCAAGAGACCCAGTACTTC